This entry lists 32 T cell receptor beta chains sequenced from one sample in a study of blood T cell repertoires in COVID-19. Sequencing used immunoSEQ multiplex PCR; TCRdb keeps in-frame clones, though not all of them. The sample records approximately 140,000 clones, 88% being singletons. The sample was PBMCs or T cells enriched from blood (not recorded which). The source is a woman aged 25 to 39 with acute COVID-19.

The rearrangement joins TRBV21-1 to TRBJ1-5; the table's TRBD1 call for D was not verified on the DNA. TRBV21-1 is a pseudogene segment. The CDR3 has 17 residues. CDR3 sequence (DNA): TGTGCCAGCAGCAAAGCGCTGGAGGGACAGGGCAATCAGCCCCAGCATTTT. Translation: CASSKALEGQGNQPQHF.

This clone was recorded at least ten times. V is TRBV5-1 and J is TRBJ2-1; the D is unclear. V dropped 5 bases and J dropped 8 bases, with 8 bases sitting between them. The CDR3 consists of 11 residues. Germline loops: CDR1 SGHRS, CDR2 YFSETQ. The CDR3 reads CASSRLDEQFF. As DNA, the CDR3 is TGCGCCAGCAGTCGACTTGATGAGCAGTTCTTC.

The V gene is TRBV7-2, the J gene TRBJ1-2; tentative D call: TRBD1 (5 bases). CDR1 is SGHTA and CDR2 is FQGNSA in the germline V gene. The CDR3 runs to 15 residues. V was clipped by 3 bases and J by 8 bases, with 19 bases between them. This CDR3 reads CASSLGYGGTLGYTF. The CDR3 DNA follows: TGTGCCAGCAGCTTGGGTTATGGCGGGACTTTAGGCTACACCTTC.

The J gene is TRBJ2-2, the V gene TRBV28; D possibly corresponds to TRBD2 (5 bases). The CDR3 is made up of 14 amino acids. V was shortened by 7 bases and J by 4 bases, with 13 bases between the two germline ends. CDR1 and CDR2 (germline): MDHEN, SYDVKM. CDR3: CASKLVQVTGELFF. CDR3 in DNA: TGTGCCAGCAAACTAGTTCAGGTCACCGGGGAGCTGTTTTTT.

This chain links TRBV19 with TRBJ2-3; 10 nucleotides match TRBD1. Germline CDR1 and CDR2: LNHDA and SQIVND (reference sequence). The CDR3 is 16 amino acids. V was clipped by 1 base and J by 2 bases; unmatched bases: 3. CDR3 sequence: CASSIATGGLTDTQYF. Written as DNA, the CDR3 is TGTGCCAGTAGTATAGCGACAGGGGGCCTCACAGATACGCAGTATTTT.

V is TRBV29-1 and J is TRBJ1-1, with a possible D match to TRBD1 (5 bases). The V gene's germline CDR1 is SQVTM and CDR2 ANQGSEA. This CDR3 has 15 amino acids. Trimming removed 4 bases at V and 1 base at J, with 16 bases between. The CDR3 is CSVAWGGTRNTEAFF. The CDR3 region has the DNA TGCAGCGTTGCGTGGGGGGGAACAAGGAACACTGAAGCTTTCTTT.

This chain uses TRBV11-2 with TRBJ2-2; weak D call: TRBD1 (6 bases). The CDR3 is 15 residues long. Trimming removed 5 bases at V and 7 bases at J, with 17 bases between. The germline V gene has CDR1 SGHAT and CDR2 FQNNGV. For the CDR3, the DNA is TGTGCCAGCAGCCTTCAGGGGCTTCTTGGCGGGGAGCTGTTTTTT. This sequence encodes CASSLQGLLGGELFF.

The V call is TRBV11-3, the J call TRBJ2-1, with TRBD2 matching 9 bases. The CDR3 length is 15 residues. Per germline, CDR1 SGHNT and CDR2 YENEEA. V was clipped by 1 base and J by 5 bases; unmatched bases: 3. The CDR3 reads CASSLGLAADNEQFF. The DNA of the CDR3 is TGTGCCAGCAGCTTAGGACTAGCGGCCGACAATGAGCAGTTCTTC. Variable domain in full (rest from reference TRBV11-3 and TRBJ2-1): EAGVVQSPRYKIIEKKQPVAFWCNPISGHNTLYWYLQNLGQGPELLIRYENEEAVDDSQLPKDRFSAERLKGVDSTLKIQPAELGDSAVYLCASSLGLAADNEQFFGPGTRLTVL.

The V call is TRBV28, the J call TRBJ1-2, with unresolved D. V was shortened by 5 bases and J by 4 bases, with 11 bases between the two germline ends. Germline CDR1 MDHEN, CDR2 SYDVKM. This CDR3 comprises 13 residues. The CDR3 region is CASSTPWSYGYTF. In nucleotides, the CDR3 is TGTGCCAGCAGTACTCCATGGAGCTATGGCTACACCTTC.

The CDR3 coding sequence is TGTGCCAGCAGTTTAAATGGGGCCCAGACGCACACTGAAGCTTTCTTT. It yields the protein CASSLNGAQTHTEAFF. The rearrangement joins TRBV27 to TRBJ1-1; D possibly corresponds to TRBD1 (5 bases). Germline values: CDR1 MNHEY, CDR2 SMNVEV (reference sequence). V shed 2 bases and J shed 3 bases, with 16 bases lying between them. CDR3 size: 16 residues.

V usage is TRBV5-8 and J usage is TRBJ2-3, with TRBD2 matching 9 bases. The CDR3 is made up of 15 amino acids. Germline trimming cut 4 bases from V and 4 bases from J; bases unmatched to any gene: 7. CDR1 is SGHTS, CDR2 YDEGEE, per germline. CDR3 bases: TGTGCCAGCAGCCCTGGGACTAGCTCTGCAGATACGCAGTATTTT. Translating gives CASSPGTSSADTQYF.

The chain is built from TRBV7-3 and TRBJ1-1, with 8 bases aligning to TRBD1. The ends lost 1 base at V and 8 bases at J; junction bases unmatched: 6. Germline V gene data show CDR1 as SGHTA and CDR2 as FQGTGA. The CDR3 has 14 amino acids. The DNA for the CDR3 is TGTGCCAGCAGCTTAAGTCCGACAGGGGCCGAAGCTTTCTTT. It codes for CASSLSPTGAEAFF. Filled out from reference TRBV7-3 and TRBJ1-1, the complete variable domain reads GAGVSQTPSNKVTEKGKYVELRCDPISGHTALYWYRQSLGQGPEFLIYFQGTGAADDSGLPNDRFFAVRPEGSVSTLKIQRTERGDSAVYLCASSLSPTGAEAFFGQGTRLTVV.

The rearrangement joins TRBV11-2 to TRBJ1-2; TRBD1 is a possible D gene (6 bases). CDR1 is SGHAT and CDR2 is FQNNGV in the germline V gene. This CDR3 is built from 15 residues. Deletions cut 1 base from V and 2 bases from J, with 11 bases between. DNA for the CDR3: TGTGCCAGCAGCTTAGGTAGACAGGCAAACTATGGCTACACCTTC. The encoded protein is CASSLGRQANYGYTF.

This chain joins TRBV24-1 and TRBJ1-2, with D possibly being TRBD1 (6 bases). The CDR3 loop spans 18 amino acids. The V end lost 0 bases, the J end lost 0 bases, and 16 bases lay between the germline ends. Germline assignment: CDR1 KGHDR and CDR2 SFDVKD. DNA of the CDR3: TGTGCCACCAGTGATTTGGCTGGACAGTGCCTAGCTAACTATGGCTACACCTTC. Translating gives CATSDLAGQCLANYGYTF.

This clone was observed once. The chain uses TRBV5-4 and TRBJ2-1; D is ambiguous. Trimming took off 0 bases at V and 2 bases at J, with 6 bases between the two ends. This CDR3 has 14 amino acids. The germline gives CDR1 SGHNT, CDR2 YYREEE (reference sequence). Here the CDR3 reads CASSLDNPYNEQFF. The CDR3 DNA reads TGTGCCAGCAGCTTGGACAACCCCTACAATGAGCAGTTCTTC.

V usage is TRBV10-3 and J usage is TRBJ1-4; possibly TRBD1 for D (6 bases). Trimming shortened V by 6 bases and J by 8 bases, and 13 bases separated the two germline ends. Per the germline V gene, CDR1 is ENHRY and CDR2 is SYGVKD. CDR3 length equals 13 residues. CDR3 in amino acids: CAIRGGGEEKLFF. In nucleotides, the CDR3 is TGTGCCATCAGAGGGGGTGGGGAAGAAAAACTGTTTTTT.

V and J are TRBV5-1 and TRBJ1-3; D unclear. Germline lookup yields CDR1 SGHRS and CDR2 YFSETQ. This CDR3 comprises 12 residues. Between the trimmed V and J ends, which lost 4 bases and 11 bases, there was a span of 13 bases. CDR3 protein: CASSVPGNPIYF. In nucleotides, the CDR3 is TGCGCCAGCAGCGTCCCCGGGAACCCCATATATTTT.

The chain has TRBV3-1 (or the pseudogene TRBV3-2) and TRBJ2-1; possibly TRBD2 for D (5 bases). This CDR3 is built from 15 residues. CDR1 is LGHDT, CDR2 YNNKEL, per germline (reference sequence). V lost 3 bases to trimming and J lost 3 bases, with 12 bases between them. CDR3 protein: CASSQALEGYNEQFF. CDR3 sequence (DNA): TGTGCCAGCAGCCAGGCCCTTGAGGGCTACAATGAGCAGTTCTTC.

The J gene is TRBJ1-1, the V gene TRBV2; tentatively, D is TRBD1 (5 bases). With 8 bases removed from V and 1 base from J, the gap between germline ends came to 14 bases. Germline CDR1 and CDR2: SNHLY and FYNNEI. There are 14 residues in the CDR3. CDR3 DNA sequence: TGTGCCAGCGGCCTAAGGGGTTGGAACACTGAAGCTTTCTTT. It is translated as CASGLRGWNTEAFF.

The chain has TRBV7-9 and TRBJ2-7; no clear D gene. Germline CDR1 reads SEHNR; CDR2 reads FQNEAQ (reference sequence). The CDR3 spans 15 residues. The V gene lost 8 bases and the J gene lost 0 bases, with 17 bases spanning the gap. CDR3 protein: CASDDLMQDSYEQYF. In nucleotides, the CDR3 is TGTGCCAGCGACGACCTGATGCAGGACTCCTACGAGCAGTACTTC.

The chain couples TRBV27 to TRBJ1-5, with D unclear. V was trimmed by 3 bases and J by 1 base, leaving 7 bases between them. Germline loops: CDR1 MNHEY, CDR2 SMNVEV (reference sequence). CDR3 length: 14 amino acids. The CDR3 bases are TGTGCCAGCAGTTTGCGGCAGAGCAATCAGCCCCAGCATTTT. It is translated as CASSLRQSNQPQHF.

This rearrangement joins TRBV5-4 to TRBJ2-2, with TRBD2 matching 9 bases. V was pared by 4 bases and J by 1 base, with 8 bases of the junction left unmatched. Germline V gene sequence: CDR1 SGHNT, CDR2 YYREEE (reference sequence). The CDR3 is 17 residues long. CDR3 sequence (DNA): TGTGCCAGCAGCCCGAGCCCAGCGGGAGGGAACACCGGGGAGCTGTTTTTT. Translation: CASSPSPAGGNTGELFF.

The chain couples TRBV10-3 to TRBJ2-7; 14 bases are a match to TRBD2. From germline, CDR1 is ENHRY and CDR2 SYGVKD. This CDR3 spans 18 amino acids. J gave up 4 bases and V 8 bases, and 16 bases lay outside the gene matches. The CDR3 DNA reads as TGTGCCATCGGGACGGACAGGGGGACTAGCGGGAGTTTTTACGAGCAGTACTTC. The encoded protein is CAIGTDRGTSGSFYEQYF.

With respect to this clone: The junction differs from germline at one of its ends, possibly a read error. The rearrangement uses TRBV7-7 and TRBJ2-2, with TRBD2 identical over 9 bases. Germline CDR1 and CDR2: SSHAT and FNYEAQ (reference sequence). The CDR3 is 15 amino acids. This CDR3 reads CASSFSGSTTGELFF. The CDR3 DNA reads as TGTGCTAGCAGCTTTAGCGGGAGTACCACCGGGGAGCTGTTTTTT.

This chain connects TRBV27 to TRBJ2-3; possibly TRBD2 for D (5 bases). CDR3 length: 14 amino acids. Germline V lookup: CDR1 MNHEY, CDR2 SMNVEV (reference sequence). Trimming stripped 5 bases from V and 11 bases from J, with 20 bases between. Written as DNA, the CDR3 is TGTGCCAGCAGTCCGGACTCTTTTCTCCTCGGGCAGTATTTT. Translation gives CASSPDSFLLGQYF.

In its sample, this clone was seen once. The chain is built from TRBV7-2 and TRBJ2-1, with D possibly TRBD2 on 6 matching bases. Germline V lookup: CDR1 SGHTA, CDR2 FQGNSA. CDR3 length equals 14 residues. Deletions cut 3 bases from V and 8 bases from J, with 14 bases between. As DNA, the CDR3 is TGTGCCAGCAGCTTTGCGGGATTAGGAGATGAGCAGTTCTTC. Translation gives CASSFAGLGDEQFF.

The V call is TRBV18, the J call TRBJ1-1; tentatively, D is TRBD1 (5 bases). Germline V gives CDR1 KGHSH, CDR2 LQKENI. The CDR3 sequence is 13 residues long. V was clipped by 0 bases and J by 5 bases, with 7 bases between them. The CDR3 is CASSPPGGTEAFF. CDR3 nucleotides: TGTGCCAGCTCACCACCGGGGGGAACTGAAGCTTTCTTT.

The chain joins TRBV5-1 to TRBJ2-1, with a possible D match to TRBD2 (6 bases). The CDR3 covers 14 residues. Germline CDR1 is SGHRS and CDR2 is YFSETQ. V was pared by 4 bases and J by 6 bases, with 14 bases between. The CDR3 DNA follows: TGCGCCAGCAGCCCACTGGCGGGAAGCAATGAGCAGTTCTTC. Translated: CASSPLAGSNEQFF. The complete variable domain, with remaining parts taken from reference TRBV5-1 and TRBJ2-1, reads KAGVTQTPRYLIKTRGQQVTLSCSPISGHRSVSWYQQTPGQGLQFLFEYFSETQRNKGNFPGRFSGRQFSNSRSEMNVSTLELGDSALYLCASSPLAGSNEQFFGPGTRLTVL.

As DNA, the CDR3 is TGTGCCAGCGTCGAACAGGGGTGGTCCTACGAGCAGTACTTC. It yields the protein CASVEQGWSYEQYF. The chain has TRBV28 and TRBJ2-7; 7 bases fit TRBD1. Germline lookup yields CDR1 MDHEN and CDR2 SYDVKM. The CDR3 has 14 amino acids. Trimming removed 8 bases from V and 1 base from J; junction bases left unmatched: 8.

This sequence joins TRBV7-8 and TRBJ2-1; 12 bases fit TRBD2. V trimming: 1 base; J trimming: 0 bases; junction bases outside the gene matches: 13. The length of the CDR3 is 21 residues. Germline CDR1 and CDR2: SGHVS and FQNEAQ. CDR3 amino acids: CASSLGRGLAGGSSSYNEQFF. The CDR3 DNA follows: TGTGCCAGCAGCTTAGGCCGTGGGCTAGCGGGAGGGTCCAGCTCCTACAATGAGCAGTTCTTC. The full variable domain, with the rest looked up from reference TRBV7-8 and TRBJ2-1, is GAGVSQSPRYKVAKRGQDVALRCDPISGHVSLFWYQQALGQGPEFLTYFQNEAQLDKSGLPSDRFFAERPEGSVSTLKIQRTQQEDSAVYLCASSLGRGLAGGSSSYNEQFFGPGTRLTVL.

The CDR3 region is CAISVQWTSTDTQYF. CDR3 in DNA: TGTGCCATCAGCGTACAGTGGACTAGCACAGATACGCAGTATTTT. The chain links TRBV10-3 to TRBJ2-3, with D tentatively TRBD2 (5 bases). The CDR3 is 15 residues long. V lost 6 bases, J lost 0 bases, and 13 bases lay in between. Per the germline V gene, CDR1 is ENHRY and CDR2 is SYGVKD.

The V call is TRBV29-1, the J call TRBJ2-1; TRBD2 aligns across 12 bases. This CDR3 has 12 amino acids. Germline values: CDR1 SQVTM, CDR2 ANQGSEA. V shed 7 bases and J 8 bases; nucleotides not matched to a gene: 3. The CDR3 sequence: CSASGRVDEQFF. DNA for the CDR3: TGCAGCGCTAGCGGGAGGGTTGATGAGCAGTTCTTC.